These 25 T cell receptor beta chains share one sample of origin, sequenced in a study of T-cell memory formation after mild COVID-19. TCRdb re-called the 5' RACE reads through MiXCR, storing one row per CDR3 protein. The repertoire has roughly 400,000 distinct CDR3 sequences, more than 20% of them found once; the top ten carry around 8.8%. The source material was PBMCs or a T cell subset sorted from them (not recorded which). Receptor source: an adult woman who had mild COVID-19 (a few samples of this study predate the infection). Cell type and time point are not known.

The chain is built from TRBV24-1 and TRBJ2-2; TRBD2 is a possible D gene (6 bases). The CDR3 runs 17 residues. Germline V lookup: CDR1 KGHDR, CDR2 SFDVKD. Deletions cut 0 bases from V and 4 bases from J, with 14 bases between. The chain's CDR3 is CATSDLHWGAGTGELFF. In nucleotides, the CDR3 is TGTGCCACCAGTGATTTGCATTGGGGAGCGGGCACCGGGGAGCTGTTTTTT.

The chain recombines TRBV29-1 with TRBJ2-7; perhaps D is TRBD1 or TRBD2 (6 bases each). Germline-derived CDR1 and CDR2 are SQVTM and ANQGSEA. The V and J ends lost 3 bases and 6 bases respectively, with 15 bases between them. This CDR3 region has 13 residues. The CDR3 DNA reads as TGCAGCGTTGAGTCGGGCAGGGGAGGCGAGCAGTACTTC. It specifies CSVESGRGGEQYF.

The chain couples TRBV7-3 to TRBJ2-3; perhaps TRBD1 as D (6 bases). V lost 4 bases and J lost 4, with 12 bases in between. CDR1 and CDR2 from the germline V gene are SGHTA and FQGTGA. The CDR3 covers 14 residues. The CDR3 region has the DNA TGTGCCAGCAGCTCTGGACAGTCCGCAGATACGCAGTATTTT. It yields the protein CASSSGQSADTQYF.

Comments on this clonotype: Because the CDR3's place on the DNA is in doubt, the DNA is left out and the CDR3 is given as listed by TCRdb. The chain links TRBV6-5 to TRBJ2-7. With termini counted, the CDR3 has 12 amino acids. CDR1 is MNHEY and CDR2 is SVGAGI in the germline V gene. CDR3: CASSTSDHEQYF.

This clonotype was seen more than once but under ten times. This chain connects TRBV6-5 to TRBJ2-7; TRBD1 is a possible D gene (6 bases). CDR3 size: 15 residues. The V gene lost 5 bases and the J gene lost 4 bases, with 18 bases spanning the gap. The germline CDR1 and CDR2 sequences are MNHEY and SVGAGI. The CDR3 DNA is TGTGCCAGCAGTGCCCGGACCTCGGACAGTTACGAGCAGTACTTC. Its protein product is CASSARTSDSYEQYF.

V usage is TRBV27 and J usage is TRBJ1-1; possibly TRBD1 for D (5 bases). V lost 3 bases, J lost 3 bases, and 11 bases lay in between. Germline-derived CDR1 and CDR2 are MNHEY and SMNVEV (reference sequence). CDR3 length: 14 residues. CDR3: CASSLGGVDTEAFF. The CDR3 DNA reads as TGTGCCAGCAGTTTGGGGGGGGTCGACACTGAAGCTTTCTTT.

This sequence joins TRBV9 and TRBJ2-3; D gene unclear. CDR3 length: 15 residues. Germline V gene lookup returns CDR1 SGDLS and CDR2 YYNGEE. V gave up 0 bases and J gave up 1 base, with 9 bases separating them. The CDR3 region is CASSVVSSGTDTQYF. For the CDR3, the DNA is TGTGCCAGCAGCGTAGTGAGCAGCGGCACAGATACGCAGTATTTT.

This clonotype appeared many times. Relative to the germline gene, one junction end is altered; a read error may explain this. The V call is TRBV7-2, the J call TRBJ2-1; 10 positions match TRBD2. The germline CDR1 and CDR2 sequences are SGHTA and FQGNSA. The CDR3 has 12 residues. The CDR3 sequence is CASSLSGRERIF. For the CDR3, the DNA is TGTGCCAGCAGCTTAAGCGGGAGGGAAAGAATCTTC.

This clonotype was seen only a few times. The CDR3 DNA follows: TGTGCCAGCAGCGCGTCGAGGGCCGGGGAGCTGTTTTTT. This translates into CASSASRAGELFF. The rearrangement joins TRBV7-6 to TRBJ2-2; TRBD2 might be the D (5 bases). This CDR3 has 13 residues. Trimming removed 5 bases from V and 6 bases from J, with 10 bases in between. Looked up from germline, CDR1 is SGHVS and CDR2 is FNYEAQ.

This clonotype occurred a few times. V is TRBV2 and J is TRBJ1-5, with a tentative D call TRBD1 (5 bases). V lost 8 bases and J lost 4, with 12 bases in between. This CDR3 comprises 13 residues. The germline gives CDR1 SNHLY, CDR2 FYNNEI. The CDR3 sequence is CASEWGGNQPQHF. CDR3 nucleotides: TGTGCCAGCGAGTGGGGGGGGAATCAGCCCCAGCATTTT.

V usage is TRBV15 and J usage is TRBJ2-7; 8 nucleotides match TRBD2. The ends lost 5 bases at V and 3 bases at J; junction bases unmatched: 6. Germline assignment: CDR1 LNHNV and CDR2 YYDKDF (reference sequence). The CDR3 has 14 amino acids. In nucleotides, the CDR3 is TGTGCCACCAGCTCCCGGGGGGGCGTCTACGAGCAGTACTTC. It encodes CATSSRGGVYEQYF.

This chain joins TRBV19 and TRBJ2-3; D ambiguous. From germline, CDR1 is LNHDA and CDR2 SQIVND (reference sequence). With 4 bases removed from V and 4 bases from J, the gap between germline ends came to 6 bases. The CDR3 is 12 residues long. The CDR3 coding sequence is TGTGCCAGTAGTAGAGCCGCAGATACGCAGTATTTT. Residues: CASSRAADTQYF.

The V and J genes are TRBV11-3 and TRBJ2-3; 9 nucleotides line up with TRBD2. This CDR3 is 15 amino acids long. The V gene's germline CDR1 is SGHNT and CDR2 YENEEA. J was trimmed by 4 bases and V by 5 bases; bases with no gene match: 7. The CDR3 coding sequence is TGTGCCAGCAGCGTTAGCGGGAGTTTTTCAGATACGCAGTATTTT. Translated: CASSVSGSFSDTQYF.

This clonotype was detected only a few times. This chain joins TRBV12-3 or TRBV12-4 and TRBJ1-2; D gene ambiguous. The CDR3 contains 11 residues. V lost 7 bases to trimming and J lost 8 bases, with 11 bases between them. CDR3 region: CASTSPRGYTF. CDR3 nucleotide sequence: TGTGCCAGCACCTCCCCGAGGGGCTACACCTTC.

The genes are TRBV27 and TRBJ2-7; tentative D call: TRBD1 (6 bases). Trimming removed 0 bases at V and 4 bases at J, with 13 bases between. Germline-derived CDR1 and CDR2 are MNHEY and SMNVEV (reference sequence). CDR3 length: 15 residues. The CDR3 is CASSLSKSGDYEQYF. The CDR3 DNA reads TGTGCCAGCAGTTTATCCAAATCAGGGGATTACGAGCAGTACTTC.

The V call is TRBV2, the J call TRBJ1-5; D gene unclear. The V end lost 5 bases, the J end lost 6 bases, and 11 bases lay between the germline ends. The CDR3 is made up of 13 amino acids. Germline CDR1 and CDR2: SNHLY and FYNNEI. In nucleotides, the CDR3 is TGTGCCAGCAGTCGGGAAGGTAGTCAGCCCCAGCATTTT. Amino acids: CASSREGSQPQHF.

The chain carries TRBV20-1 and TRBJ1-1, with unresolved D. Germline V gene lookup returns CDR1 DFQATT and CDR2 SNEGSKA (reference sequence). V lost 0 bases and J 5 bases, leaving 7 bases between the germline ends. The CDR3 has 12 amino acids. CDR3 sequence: CSARDVGTEAFF. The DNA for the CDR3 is TGCAGTGCTAGAGATGTCGGGACTGAAGCTTTCTTT.

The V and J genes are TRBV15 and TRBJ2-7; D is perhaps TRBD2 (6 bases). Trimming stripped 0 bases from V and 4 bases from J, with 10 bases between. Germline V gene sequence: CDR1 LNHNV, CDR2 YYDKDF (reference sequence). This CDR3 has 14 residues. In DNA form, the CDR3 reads TGTGCCACCAGCAGAGATCGGGGGAAGTACGAGCAGTACTTC. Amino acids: CATSRDRGKYEQYF.

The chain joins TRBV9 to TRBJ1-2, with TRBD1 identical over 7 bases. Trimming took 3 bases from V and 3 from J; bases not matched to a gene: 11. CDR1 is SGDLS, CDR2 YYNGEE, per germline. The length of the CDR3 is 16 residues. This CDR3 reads CASSESDRVPYYGYTF. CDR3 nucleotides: TGTGCCAGCAGCGAATCTGACAGGGTTCCGTACTATGGCTACACCTTC.

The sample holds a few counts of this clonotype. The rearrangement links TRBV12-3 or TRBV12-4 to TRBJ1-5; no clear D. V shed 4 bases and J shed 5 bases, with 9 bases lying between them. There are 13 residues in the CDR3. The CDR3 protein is CASSSLGDQPQHF. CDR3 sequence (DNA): TGTGCCAGCAGTTCCCTCGGGGATCAGCCCCAGCATTTT.

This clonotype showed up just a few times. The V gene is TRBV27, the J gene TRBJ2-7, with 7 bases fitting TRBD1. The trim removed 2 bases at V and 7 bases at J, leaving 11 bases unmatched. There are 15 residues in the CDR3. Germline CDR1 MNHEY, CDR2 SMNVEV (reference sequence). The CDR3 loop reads CASSLMRQGSREQYF. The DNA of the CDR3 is TGTGCCAGCAGTTTAATGAGACAGGGTAGTCGGGAGCAGTACTTC.

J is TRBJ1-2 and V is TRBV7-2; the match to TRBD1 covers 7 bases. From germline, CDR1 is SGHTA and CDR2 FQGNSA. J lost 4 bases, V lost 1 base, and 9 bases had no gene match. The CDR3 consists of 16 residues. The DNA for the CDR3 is TGTGCCAGCAGCTTAGGGTTCGCCGGACAGGTCTATGGCTACACCTTC. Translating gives CASSLGFAGQVYGYTF.

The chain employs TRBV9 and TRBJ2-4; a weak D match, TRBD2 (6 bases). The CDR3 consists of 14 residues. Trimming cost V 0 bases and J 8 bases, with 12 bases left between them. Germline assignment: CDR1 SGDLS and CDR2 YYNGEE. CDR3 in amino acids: CASSVVEEGDIQYF. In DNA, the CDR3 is TGTGCCAGCAGCGTAGTCGAGGAGGGCGACATTCAGTACTTC.

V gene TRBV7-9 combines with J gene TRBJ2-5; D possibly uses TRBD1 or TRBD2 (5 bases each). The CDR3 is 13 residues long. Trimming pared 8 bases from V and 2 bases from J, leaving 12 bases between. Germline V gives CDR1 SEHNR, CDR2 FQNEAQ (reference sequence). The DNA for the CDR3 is TGTGCCAGCCTAGGGACGATTCAAGAGACCCAGTACTTC. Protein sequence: CASLGTIQETQYF.

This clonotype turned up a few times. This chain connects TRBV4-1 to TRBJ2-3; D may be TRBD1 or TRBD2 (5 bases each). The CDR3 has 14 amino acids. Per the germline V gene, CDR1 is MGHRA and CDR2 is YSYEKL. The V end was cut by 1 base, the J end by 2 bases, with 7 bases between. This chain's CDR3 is CASSQVGTTDTQYF. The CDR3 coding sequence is TGCGCCAGCAGCCAAGTGGGGACCACAGATACGCAGTATTTT.